The 21 T cell receptor beta chains below were found in one sample sequenced in a study of CD8+CD57+ T cells in acquired aplastic anemia. Investigators profiled TCR beta VDJ and CDR3 from genomic DNA template. MiXCR, applied by TCRdb to the reads, yields one record per CDR3 protein. The repertoire includes around 180,000 distinct CDR3 sequences, approximately 60% of them detected once, and 45% sits in the top ten. Sequenced input: sorted CD4+, CD8+, or CD8+CD57+ T cells (not recorded which) from PBMCs. These receptors were obtained from a human donor in good health.

This clonotype was seen many times. This sequence joins TRBV2 and TRBJ2-5, with 8 positions matching TRBD1. In germline, CDR1 is SNHLY, CDR2 FYNNEI. The CDR3 is 14 amino acids. The junction had 3 bases not matched to a gene; V was cut back by 3 bases and J by 3 bases. CDR3 sequence (DNA): TGTGCCAGCAGTGATGGGACAGGAGAAGAGACCCAGTACTTC. This encodes CASSDGTGEETQYF.

CDR3 coding DNA: TGTGCCAGCAGCCTGGATCAGCCCCAGCATTTT. Its translation is CASSLDQPQHF. This sequence joins TRBV12-3 or TRBV12-4 and TRBJ1-5; D unclear. The CDR3 has 11 amino acids. V dropped 6 bases and J dropped 5 bases, with 5 bases sitting between them.

This chain uses TRBV20-1 with TRBJ2-7, with 11 positions matching TRBD2. The CDR3 is 15 residues long. The V and J ends lost 2 bases and 3 bases, in that order; junction bases with no gene match: 6. Germline lookup yields CDR1 DFQATT and CDR2 SNEGSKA (reference sequence). CDR3 in amino acids: CSARHHLAGGYEQYF. CDR3 coding DNA: TGCAGTGCTAGACACCATCTAGCGGGAGGCTACGAGCAGTACTTC.

The rearrangement joins TRBV20-1 to TRBJ2-1; TRBD2 is a possible D gene (5 bases). Germline loops: CDR1 DFQATT, CDR2 SNEGSKA (reference sequence). The CDR3 runs 12 residues. Trimming removed 8 bases from V and 8 bases from J, with 16 bases in between. Here the CDR3 reads CSSRRSWDEQFF. The DNA of the CDR3 is TGCAGTTCCAGGAGGTCCTGGGATGAGCAGTTCTTC.

This clonotype was detected only a few times. J is TRBJ2-1 and V is TRBV3-1; no clear D. The CDR3 has 16 residues. Deletions cut 3 bases from V and 1 base from J, with 13 bases between. CDR1 is LGHDT, CDR2 YNNKEL, per germline (reference sequence). The CDR3 coding sequence is TGTGCCAGCAGCCACAGGCCAGAGAGATCCTACAATGAGCAGTTCTTC. Its protein product is CASSHRPERSYNEQFF.

V is TRBV24-1 and J is TRBJ2-2; D is possibly TRBD2 (6 bases). This CDR3 spans 15 amino acids. Deletions cut 5 bases from V and 5 bases from J, with 14 bases between. CDR1 is KGHDR, CDR2 SFDVKD, per germline. CDR3 residues: CATSGGMGVTGELFF. CDR3 coding DNA: TGTGCCACCAGTGGCGGGATGGGCGTAACCGGGGAGCTGTTTTTT.

There are many counts of this clonotype. The chain joins TRBV15 to TRBJ2-5; TRBD1 might be the D (6 bases). Between the trimmed V and J ends, which lost 0 bases and 2 bases, there was a span of 10 bases. Per the germline V gene, CDR1 is LNHNV and CDR2 is YYDKDF (reference sequence). The CDR3 extends over 15 amino acids. This CDR3 reads CATSREGTGQETQYF. CDR3 nucleotide sequence: TGTGCCACCAGCAGAGAAGGAACAGGGCAAGAGACCCAGTACTTC.

About this clonotype itself: This may arise from a read error, as a much more abundant clone is one base away. The gene calls are TRBV6-1 and TRBJ2-7, with 9 bases lining up with TRBD2. The CDR3 runs 16 residues. J gave up 0 bases and V 7 bases, and 10 bases lay outside the gene matches. Germline V CDR1 and CDR2: MNHNS, SASEGT. CDR3 region: CASTPAGGWASYEQYF. The DNA of the CDR3 is TGTGCCAGCACCCCTGCGGGGGGGTGGGCCTCCTACGAGCAGTACTTC.

The DNA for the CDR3 is TGTGCCACCAGCAAAATTCAGGGGTTCCATCAGCCCCAGCATTTT. This codes for CATSKIQGFHQPQHF. This sequence joins TRBV15 and TRBJ1-5; D may be TRBD1 (6 bases). This CDR3 has 15 residues. Germline CDR1 reads LNHNV; CDR2 reads YYDKDF (reference sequence). V was clipped by 4 bases and J by 5 bases, with 15 bases between them.

The chain has TRBV2 and TRBJ2-1, with D possibly matching TRBD2 (6 bases). CDR3 length equals 15 residues. CDR1 and CDR2 (germline): SNHLY, FYNNEI. Between the trimmed V and J ends, which lost 10 bases and 1 base, there was a span of 17 bases. For the CDR3, the DNA is TGTGCCACCGCGAGGGCGGGAACGTCCTACAATGAGCAGTTCTTC. It is translated as CATARAGTSYNEQFF.

The CDR3 sequence is CASSATEEINEQFF. CDR3 nucleotide sequence: TGTGCCAGCAGCGCCACCGAGGAGATTAATGAGCAGTTCTTC. This chain joins TRBV7-9 and TRBJ2-1, with D uncertain. V was shortened by 5 bases and J by 7 bases, with 15 bases between the two germline ends. Germline lookup yields CDR1 SEHNR and CDR2 FQNEAQ (reference sequence). The CDR3 length is 14 residues. The full variable domain, its missing parts supplied by reference TRBV7-9 and TRBJ2-1, is DTGVSQNPRHKITKRGQNVTFRCDPISEHNRLYWYRQTLGQGPEFLTYFQNEAQLEKSRLLSDRFSAERPKGSFSTLEIQRTEQGDSAMYLCASSATEEINEQFFGPGTRLTVL.

The V and J genes are TRBV2 and TRBJ2-2; 7 positions agree with TRBD1. The V and J ends lost 8 bases and 1 base, in that order; junction bases with no gene match: 4. The CDR3 has 14 residues. CDR1 and CDR2 from the germline V gene are SNHLY and FYNNEI. The DNA for the CDR3 is TGTGCCAGCGTCGGGACAGTGAACACCGGGGAGCTGTTTTTT. Encoded protein: CASVGTVNTGELFF.

The chain carries TRBV7-8 and TRBJ2-3, with 10 positions matching TRBD2. The V segment lost 1 base and the J segment 5 bases; nucleotides outside the gene matches: 3. Germline assignment: CDR1 SGHVS and CDR2 FQNEAQ. This CDR3 contains 15 residues. The chain's CDR3 is CASSLGASGGDTQYF. DNA of the CDR3: TGTGCCAGCAGCTTAGGTGCTAGCGGGGGAGATACGCAGTATTTT.

The chain uses TRBV7-9 and TRBJ2-7; D is perhaps TRBD2 (5 bases). V dropped 1 base and J dropped 6 bases, with 7 bases sitting between them. The CDR3 covers 12 residues. Germline CDR1 SEHNR, CDR2 FQNEAQ (reference sequence). The CDR3 here is CASSLEGAEQYF. The DNA for the CDR3 is TGTGCCAGCAGCTTAGAGGGAGCCGAGCAGTACTTC.

The chain uses TRBV10-3 and TRBJ1-2, with D maybe TRBD1 (5 bases). The ends were cut back, 5 bases at V and 4 bases at J, with 17 bases in the middle. CDR1 and CDR2 (germline): ENHRY, SYGVKD. The CDR3 is 15 residues long. The CDR3 DNA reads TGTGCCATCAGTTCCTTCGACGGGGCTTCCTATGGCTACACCTTC. The encoded protein is CAISSFDGASYGYTF.

This clonotype was seen more than once but under ten times. This chain uses TRBV15 with TRBJ2-7; D may be TRBD2 (6 bases). V gave up 5 bases and J gave up 6 bases, with 14 bases separating them. CDR3 length equals 13 residues. Per the germline V gene, CDR1 is LNHNV and CDR2 is YYDKDF (reference sequence). The CDR3 nucleotides read TGTGCCACCAGCGGGGGGTTTCAAGGCGAGCAGTACTTC. Translated: CATSGGFQGEQYF.

The chain carries TRBV25-1 and TRBJ1-4, with D perhaps matching TRBD1 (5 bases). This CDR3 is built from 17 residues. Germline values: CDR1 MGHDK, CDR2 SYGVNS. V was cut by 4 bases and J by 7 bases, with 22 bases left in between. CDR3 protein: CASSALGRGGSGEKLFF. Written as DNA, the CDR3 is TGTGCCAGCAGTGCATTAGGAAGGGGCGGCTCGGGTGAAAAACTGTTTTTT.

Note on this clonotype: A clone one base away is much larger, so this may be a read error. The chain combines TRBV24-1 with TRBJ2-7; D is perhaps TRBD2 (6 bases). Germline V gene sequence: CDR1 KGHDR, CDR2 SFDVKD. The CDR3 length is 14 residues. CDR3 nucleotide sequence: TGTGCCACCAGTGCCCCGGGAGTAACCTACGAGCAGTGCTTC. Translating it yields CATSAPGVTYEQCF.

V gene TRBV10-1 combines with J gene TRBJ2-1, with D hard to call. The ends were cut back, 4 bases at V and 8 bases at J, with 6 bases in the middle. CDR3 length equals 11 residues. Germline CDR1 and CDR2: WNHNN and SYGVQD (reference sequence). In DNA, the CDR3 is TGCGCCAGCAGTGGGACCTATGAGCAGTTCTTC. It is translated as CASSGTYEQFF.

The rearrangement uses TRBV5-1 and TRBJ1-6; D call uncertain. V lost 2 bases and J 7 bases, leaving 10 bases between the germline ends. The CDR3 consists of 14 residues. Germline V lookup: CDR1 SGHRS, CDR2 YFSETQ. The DNA for the CDR3 is TGCGCCAGCAGCTTTGAGGGAAGCAATTCACCCCTCCACTTT. Amino acid sequence: CASSFEGSNSPLHF.

The V gene is TRBV7-8, the J gene TRBJ1-1; 10 bases map to TRBD1. With 4 bases clipped from V and 3 bases from J, the junction kept 5 bases outside the gene matches. The CDR3 is made up of 15 amino acids. Germline CDR1 is SGHVS and CDR2 is FQNEAQ. CDR3 nucleotide sequence: TGTGCCAGCAGCTCGACAGGGGGCCGGGACACTGAAGCTTTCTTT. It yields the protein CASSSTGGRDTEAFF.